This T cell receptor beta chain was found in a study of blood T cell repertoires in COVID-19. Study-level background: Whether acute or convalescent, the COVID-19 samples came from the United States, Italy and Spain. PBMCs, B-cell-depleted T cells, or T cells were the source of the cDNA or gDNA that made up the material.

About this clone: This sample includes further DNA sequences coding for the same CDR3.

Original data processing: Reference gene primer amplification gave estimated nucleated cell counts. Profiling relied on immunoSEQ multiplex PCR, and the TCRdb table lists in-frame clones only, not all of them. V and J calls and clone size are given by that table; D and trimming were obtained from the DNA. Counted here are 160,000 or so clones, about 87% occurring once; the ten biggest clones make up 3.9%. In germline, CDR1 is SQVTM, CDR2 ANQGSEA. The CDR3 has 12 amino acids. J is TRBJ2-7 and V is TRBV29-1; TRBD1 matches 11 bases. This sequence originates from a woman aged 55-70 years who had recovered from COVID-19. The sequenced sample consisted of peripheral blood. Written as DNA, the CDR3 is TGCAGTGGTGGACAGGGGGCAAGTGAGCAGTACTTC. It translates to CSGGQGASEQYF.